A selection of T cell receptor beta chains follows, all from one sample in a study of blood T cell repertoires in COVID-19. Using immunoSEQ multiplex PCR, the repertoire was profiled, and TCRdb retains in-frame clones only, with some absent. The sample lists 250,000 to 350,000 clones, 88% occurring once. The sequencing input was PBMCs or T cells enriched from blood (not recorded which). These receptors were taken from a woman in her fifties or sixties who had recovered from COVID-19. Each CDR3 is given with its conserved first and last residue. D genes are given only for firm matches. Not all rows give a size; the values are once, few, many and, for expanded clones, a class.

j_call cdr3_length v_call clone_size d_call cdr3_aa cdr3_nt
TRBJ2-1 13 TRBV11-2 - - CASSRQSYNEQFF TGTGCCAGCAGCCGACAGAGCTACAATGAGCAGTTCTTC
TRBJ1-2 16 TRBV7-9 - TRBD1 CASSPSQGATNYGYTF TGTGCCAGCAGTCCATCCCAGGGGGCCACAAACTATGGCTACACCTTC
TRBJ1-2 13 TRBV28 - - CASSFGQHYGYTF TGTGCCAGCAGTTTTGGACAGCACTATGGCTACACCTTC
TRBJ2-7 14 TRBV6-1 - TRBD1 CASSEGDSPYEQYF TGTGCCAGCAGTGAGGGGGACAGTCCCTACGAGCAGTACTTC
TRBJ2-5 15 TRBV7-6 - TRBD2 CASSQLAGVSETQYF TGTGCCAGCAGCCAGTTAGCGGGAGTGTCAGAGACCCAGTACTTC
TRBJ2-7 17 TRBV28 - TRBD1 CASSFPQTGPKSYEQYF TGTGCCAGCAGTTTTCCACAGACAGGGCCTAAATCCTACGAGCAGTACTTC
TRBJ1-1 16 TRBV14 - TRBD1 CASSGRDRGLVTEAFF TGTGCCAGCAGCGGGCGGGACAGGGGGCTGGTCACTGAAGCTTTCTTT
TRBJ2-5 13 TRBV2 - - CASHKPSQETQYF TGTGCCAGCCATAAGCCTAGCCAAGAGACCCAGTACTTC
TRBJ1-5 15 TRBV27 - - CASSPMGLRDQPQHF TGTGCCAGCAGTCCTATGGGCCTCAGGGATCAGCCCCAGCATTTT
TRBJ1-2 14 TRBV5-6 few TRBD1 CASSRDREDYGYTF TGTGCCAGCAGCAGGGACAGGGAGGACTATGGCTACACCTTC
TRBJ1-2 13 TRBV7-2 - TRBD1 CASSPDRESGYTF TGTGCCAGCAGCCCGGACAGGGAAAGTGGCTACACCTTC
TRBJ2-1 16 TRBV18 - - CASSLTTPATYNEQFF TGTGCCAGCTCACTTACGACACCTGCCACATACAATGAGCAGTTCTTC
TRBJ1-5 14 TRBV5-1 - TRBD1 CASSEGATNQPQHF TGCGCCAGCAGTGAGGGGGCTACGAATCAGCCCCAGCATTTT
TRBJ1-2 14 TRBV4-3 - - CASSHGDSGYGYTF TGCGCCAGCAGCCATGGGGACTCGGGCTATGGCTACACCTTC
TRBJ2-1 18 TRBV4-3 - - CASSQTLGPSSSYNEQFF TGCGCCAGCAGCCAGACCTTGGGCCCCTCGAGCTCCTACAATGAGCAGTTCTTC
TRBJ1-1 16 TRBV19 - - CASSIPAAGMNTEAFF TGTGCCAGTAGTATACCCGCCGCGGGAATGAACACTGAAGCTTTCTTT
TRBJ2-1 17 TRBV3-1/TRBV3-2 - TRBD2 CASSQGPSGSSYNEQFF TGTGCCAGCAGCCAAGGTCCGAGCGGGAGCTCCTACAATGAGCAGTTCTTC
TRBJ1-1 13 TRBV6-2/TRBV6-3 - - CASSYVRGTEAFF TGTGCCAGCAGTTACGTTCGAGGGACTGAAGCTTTCTTT
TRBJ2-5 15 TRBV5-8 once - CASSGAQGGWETQYF TGTGCCAGCAGCGGGGCGCAGGGTGGCTGGGAGACCCAGTACTTC
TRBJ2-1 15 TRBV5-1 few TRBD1 CASREQGQGYNEQFF TGCGCCAGCAGGGAACAGGGACAGGGGTACAATGAGCAGTTCTTC
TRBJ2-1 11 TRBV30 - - CAWNRDAEQFF TGTGCCTGGAACAGGGACGCTGAGCAGTTCTTC
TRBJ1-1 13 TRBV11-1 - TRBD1 CASSRDRVTEAFF TGTGCCAGCAGCAGGGACAGGGTCACTGAAGCTTTCTTT
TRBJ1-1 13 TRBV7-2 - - CASSPQPNTEAFF TGTGCCAGCAGCCCACAACCGAACACTGAAGCTTTCTTT
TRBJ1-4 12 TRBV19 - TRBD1 CASTRQGGVLFF TGTGCCAGTACCAGACAGGGTGGCGTACTGTTTTTT
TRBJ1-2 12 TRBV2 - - CASIKGRDGYTF TGTGCCAGCATCAAGGGCAGGGATGGCTACACCTTC
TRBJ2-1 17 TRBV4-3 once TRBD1 CASSQDFGTGSYNEQFF TGCGCCAGCAGCCAAGATTTTGGGACAGGGTCCTACAATGAGCAGTTCTTC
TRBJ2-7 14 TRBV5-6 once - CASSDDQGNSEQYF TGTGCCAGCAGCGACGATCAGGGGAATAGCGAGCAGTACTTC
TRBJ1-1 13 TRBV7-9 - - CASSLQGGTEAFF TGTGCCAGCAGCTTACAGGGAGGGACTGAAGCTTTCTTT
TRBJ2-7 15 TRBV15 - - CATSRENRGVAEQYF TGTGCCACCAGCAGAGAGAATAGAGGCGTGGCCGAGCAGTACTTC
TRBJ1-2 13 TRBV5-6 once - CASSFTVNYGYTF TGTGCCAGCAGCTTTACAGTTAACTATGGCTACACCTTC
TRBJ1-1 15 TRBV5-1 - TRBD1 CASSFTAGGLSEAFF TGCGCCAGCAGCTTTACGGCAGGGGGCCTGTCTGAAGCTTTCTTT
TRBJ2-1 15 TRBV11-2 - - CASSFDRQSYNEQFF TGTGCCAGCAGCTTTGACAGACAATCCTACAATGAGCAGTTCTTC
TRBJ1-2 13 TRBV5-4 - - CASSLGGYYGYTF TGTGCCAGCAGCTTGGGAGGGTACTATGGCTACACCTTC
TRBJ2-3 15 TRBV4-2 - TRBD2 CASSQGLADTDTQYF TGTGCCAGCAGCCAAGGACTAGCGGACACAGATACGCAGTATTTT
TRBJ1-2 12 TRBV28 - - CASSLLFYGYTF TGTGCCAGCAGTTTGTTATTCTATGGCTACACCTTC
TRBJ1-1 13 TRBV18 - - CASSQQGNTEAFF TGTGCCAGCTCACAACAGGGGAACACTGAAGCTTTCTTT
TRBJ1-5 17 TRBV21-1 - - CARHETHAGQGNQPQHF TGTGCCAGGCACGAGACCCACGCGGGACAGGGGAATCAGCCCCAGCATTTT
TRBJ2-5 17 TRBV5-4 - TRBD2 CASSLYMLAGVGETQYF TGTGCCAGCAGCTTGTATATGCTAGCGGGAGTTGGGGAGACCCAGTACTTC
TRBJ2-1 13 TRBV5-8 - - CASRIRRDWQQFF TGTGCCAGCAGAATCCGCCGGGACTGGCAGCAGTTCTTC
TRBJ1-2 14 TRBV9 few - CASSPRQEAYGYTF TGTGCCAGCAGCCCGCGACAGGAGGCCTATGGCTACACCTTC
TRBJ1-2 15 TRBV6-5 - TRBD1 CASSYSDRGSYGYTF TGTGCCAGCAGTTATTCAGACAGGGGATCCTATGGCTACACCTTC
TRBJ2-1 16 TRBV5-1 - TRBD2 CASSLASGGIYNEQFF TGCGCCAGCAGCTTGGCATCGGGAGGAATATACAATGAGCAGTTCTTC
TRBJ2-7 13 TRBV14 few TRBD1 CASSSNRGYEQYF TGTGCCAGCAGCTCCAACAGGGGGTACGAGCAGTACTTC
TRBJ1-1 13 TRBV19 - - CASSITANTEAFF TGTGCCAGTAGTATAACTGCGAACACTGAAGCTTTCTTT
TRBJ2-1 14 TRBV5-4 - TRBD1 CASSFRQGNDEQFF TGTGCCAGCAGCTTTCGACAGGGCAACGATGAGCAGTTCTTC
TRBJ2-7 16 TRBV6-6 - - CASSPLGGVRYYEQYF TGTGCCAGCAGCCCCTTAGGGGGAGTTAGATATTACGAGCAGTACTTC
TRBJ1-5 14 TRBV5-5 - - CASSLSGVGQPQHF TGTGCCAGCAGCTTGTCAGGGGTGGGCCAGCCCCAGCATTTT
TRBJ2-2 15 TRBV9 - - CASSVEKLNTGELFF TGTGCCAGCAGCGTAGAAAAATTAAACACCGGGGAGCTGTTTTTT
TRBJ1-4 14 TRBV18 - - CASSPAQGGEKLFF TGTGCCAGCTCACCTGCGCAGGGAGGTGAAAAACTGTTTTTT